This T cell receptor (beta chain) was identified during a study of Siglec-9 on CD8 T cells in melanoma (dated by TCRdb to between 2018 and 2021). Regarding the study in general: Siglec-9 expression on CD8+ T cells and the role of Siglec-9 in regulating T cells in the melanoma tumor microenvironment were investigated in the study. Overall study results and their limits: Siglec-9 was reported to mark and regulate an effector memory CD8+ T-cell subset that appeared to accumulate within melanoma tumors.

The protocol used for the library was the immunoSEQ multiplex PCR assay. Sourced from immuneACCESS, this table was stored by TCRdb with only in-frame sequences that have V and J called. A share of the clones is absent; for the studies checked, an unresolved V gene accounts for under half, and the remainder has no known explanation. The sample table contains over 30,000 clones; only one count was recorded for approximately 83% of them. Less than 2% of the sample is held by the ten biggest clonotypes. Comment on this clone: Its binding antigen is unknown. No much larger clone exists at a distance of one base, and base qualities are not known.

The CDR3 numbers 18 residues from cysteine through phenylalanine. The kept DNA is CDR3 alone, 54 bases in frame from the first base. From a lookup of the germline V gene, CDR1 and CDR2 are MDHEN and SYDVKM. Clipping removes 5 bases from V and 4 bases from J, with 16 as the unmatched junction base count. The source material was Siglec-9- CD8+ T cells sorted from blood. Reading the label with the study, this specimen's cell subset or site is: CD8 T cells lacking Siglec-9. The V gene is TRBV28 and the J gene is TRBJ2-3, with 9 bases matching TRBD1. The sequence was obtained from a human donor in good health. The bases are TGTGCCAGCAGTGTAAACTTAGAAGGGGGACAGGGAGCAGATACGCAGTATTTT. This encodes CASSVNLEGGQGADTQYF.